This is a list of T cell receptor beta chains from one sample in a study of blood T cells in healthy people across ages. A single record per CDR3 protein comes from TCRdb applying MiXCR to the 5' RACE reads. This table has 710,000 or so distinct CDR3 sequences, 20% to 25% appearing once. The sequencing sample was made of blood. The receptors were sampled from a man aged 65 to 85 in good health. CDR3s include the opening cysteine and the closing phenylalanine or tryptophan. D genes are given only for firm matches. Clone size, where shown, is once, few, many, or a class for clones that have expanded.

j_gene	v_gene	abundance	d_gene	CDR3aa	CDR3nt
TRBJ2-5	TRBV21-1	few	NA	CASSTQYQETQYF	TGTGCCAGCAGCACCCAGTACCAAGAGACCCAGTACTTC
TRBJ1-4	TRBV5-1	NA	NA	CASSSDNEKLFF	TGCGCCAGCAGCAGTGATAATGAAAAACTGTTTTTT
TRBJ1-1	TRBV28	NA	NA	CASSRGGRGAEAFF	TGTGCCAGCAGTCGAGGTGGCAGGGGTGCTGAAGCTTTCTTT
TRBJ2-4	TRBV11-2	few	NA	CASSLAAVKLLAKNIQYF	TGTGCCAGCAGCTTAGCCGCGGTCAAATTGCTAGCCAAAAACATTCAGTACTTC
TRBJ2-3	TRBV12-3/TRBV12-4	NA	NA	CASSPGADAQYF	TGTGCCAGCAGTCCAGGAGCAGATGCGCAGTATTTT
TRBJ2-7	TRBV12-3/TRBV12-4	NA	NA	CASSLGPGAYEQYF	TGTGCCAGCAGTTTAGGGCCGGGGGCCTACGAGCAGTACTTC
TRBJ1-2	TRBV6-5	NA	TRBD1	CASSNGQATGYTF	TGTGCCAGCAGTAACGGACAGGCGACTGGCTACACCTTC
TRBJ2-7	TRBV11-2	many	TRBD2	CASSLDLLAGYEQYF	TGTGCCAGCAGCTTAGATCTACTAGCGGGGTACGAGCAGTACTTC
TRBJ2-3	TRBV7-2	NA	NA	CASSLAGMGTDTQYF	TGTGCCAGCAGCTTAGCGGGAATGGGGACAGATACGCAGTATTTT
TRBJ2-5	TRBV5-1	few	TRBD2	CASSDILAGVQETQYF	TGCGCCAGCAGCGACATCCTAGCGGGGGTCCAAGAGACCCAGTACTTC
TRBJ1-2	TRBV3-1	few	TRBD1	CASSQLDRVSGGYTF	TGTGCCAGCAGCCAATTGGACAGGGTTTCAGGCGGCTACACCTTC
TRBJ1-2	TRBV4-3	few	NA	CASSKDSQDYGYTF	TGCGCCAGCAGCAAAGACAGTCAAGACTATGGCTACACCTTC
TRBJ2-1	TRBV20-1	few	TRBD2	CSAATSGRHNEQFF	TGCAGTGCTGCGACTAGCGGGAGGCACAATGAGCAGTTCTTC
TRBJ2-5	TRBV6-5	NA	TRBD2	CATKVGGTRQETQYF	TGTGCCACCAAAGTGGGAGGGACTAGACAAGAGACCCAGTACTTC
TRBJ1-5	TRBV20-1	few	NA	CSAREGNNQPQHF	TGCAGTGCTAGGGAGGGGAACAATCAGCCCCAGCATTTT
TRBJ1-1	TRBV5-1	few	TRBD1	CASSLARTGLSTEAFF	TGCGCCAGCAGCTTGGCCCGGACAGGGCTGAGCACTGAAGCTTTCTTT
TRBJ2-7	TRBV12-3/TRBV12-4	few	NA	CASRAAGYEQYF	TGTGCCAGCAGAGCCGCGGGGTACGAGCAGTACTTC
TRBJ2-1	TRBV28	few	NA	CASSFSPAMGGEQFF	TGTGCCAGCAGTTTTAGCCCTGCCATGGGGGGTGAGCAGTTCTTC
TRBJ1-5	TRBV12-3/TRBV12-4	few	NA	CASSLVGGEGNQPQHF	TGTGCCAGCAGTTTAGTCGGAGGCGAGGGCAATCAGCCCCAGCATTTT
TRBJ2-2	TRBV12-3/TRBV12-4	many	NA	CASSLTGNTGELFF	TGTGCCAGCAGCTTAACCGGGAACACCGGGGAGCTGTTTTTT
TRBJ2-3	TRBV20-1	few	TRBD2	CSARGLAVGTDTQYF	TGCAGTGCTAGAGGGCTAGCGGTTGGCACAGATACGCAGTATTTT
TRBJ2-7	TRBV7-9	NA	NA	CASSLRTGEGDHEQYF	TGTGCCAGCAGCTTAAGAACGGGGGAAGGTGATCACGAGCAGTACTTC
TRBJ1-1	TRBV12-3/TRBV12-4	NA	NA	CASSLWVGTEAFF	TGTGCCAGCAGTTTATGGGTCGGGACTGAAGCTTTCTTT
TRBJ1-2	TRBV3-1	NA	NA	CASSQGSGAGGYTF	TGTGCCAGCAGCCAAGGTTCAGGTGCTGGGGGCTACACCTTC
TRBJ2-7	TRBV12-3/TRBV12-4	NA	NA	CVSSFSPRQVHEQYF	TGTGTCAGCAGTTTCTCACCAAGACAGGTGCACGAGCAGTACTTC
TRBJ2-6	TRBV10-3	NA	TRBD1	CAISARGTDLAYSGANVLTF	TGTGCCATCAGTGCCCGTGGGACAGACCTCGCATACTCTGGGGCCAACGTCCTGACTTTC
TRBJ2-2	TRBV6-2/TRBV6-3	few	NA	CASSPSATGELFF	TGTGCCAGCAGCCCCAGCGCCACCGGGGAGCTGTTTTTT
TRBJ2-2	TRBV19	NA	NA	CASKGGHLHLNTGELFF	TGTGCCAGTAAGGGCGGACACCTACATTTGAACACCGGGGAGCTGTTTTTT
TRBJ2-3	TRBV7-9	few	NA	CASSLTLKDTQYF	TGTGCCAGCAGCTTAACCCTTAAAGATACGCAGTATTTT
TRBJ1-6	TRBV12-3/TRBV12-4	many	NA	CASSFNSPLHF	TGTGCCAGCAGTTTCAATTCACCCCTCCACTTT
TRBJ2-3	TRBV6-2/TRBV6-3	NA	TRBD2	CASSYEVGTSGKFRTDTQYF	TGTGCCAGCAGTTATGAGGTCGGGACTAGCGGGAAGTTTAGGACAGATACGCAGTATTTT
TRBJ1-1	TRBV29-1	NA	NA	CSVVSGDGDTEAFF	TGCAGCGTTGTATCTGGGGATGGTGACACTGAAGCTTTCTTT
TRBJ2-5	TRBV6-5	NA	NA	CASSYSYTKQETQYF	TGTGCCAGCAGTTACTCGTACACAAAACAAGAGACCCAGTACTTC
TRBJ2-3	TRBV18	NA	NA	CASSPRLTGTDTQYF	TGTGCCAGCTCACCCAGGCTAACCGGTACAGATACGCAGTATTTT
TRBJ2-7	TRBV20-1	NA	NA	CSARTHSAEQYF	TGCAGTGCTAGAACACATTCCGCCGAGCAGTACTTC
TRBJ2-1	TRBV6-5	few	TRBD2	CASRGTSSDEQFF	TGTGCCAGCAGAGGGACTAGCTCGGATGAGCAGTTCTTC
TRBJ2-1	TRBV20-1	NA	TRBD2	CSARKTSYYNEQFF	TGCAGTGCTAGGAAGACTAGCTACTACAATGAGCAGTTCTTC
TRBJ1-5	TRBV4-1	NA	NA	CASSQGGGRNQPQHF	TGCGCCAGCAGCCAAGGCGGGGGACGGAATCAGCCCCAGCATTTT
TRBJ1-2	TRBV29-1	many	NA	CSVERRNYGYTF	TGCAGCGTTGAAAGACGGAACTATGGCTACACCTTC
TRBJ1-1	TRBV30	few	NA	CAWKQTRQNTEAFF	TGTGCCTGGAAACAGACACGCCAGAACACTGAAGCTTTCTTT
TRBJ1-1	TRBV4-2	NA	NA	CASSRETATEAFF	TGTGCCAGCAGCCGAGAGACAGCCACTGAAGCTTTCTTT
TRBJ2-2	TRBV12-3/TRBV12-4	few	NA	CASHLGFLYTGELFF	TGTGCCAGTCACCTTGGCTTCCTTTACACCGGGGAGCTGTTTTTT
TRBJ2-7	TRBV12-3/TRBV12-4	few	NA	CASSLRRGLIDEQLF	TGTGCCAGCAGTTTGCGGAGGGGGTTAATCGATGAGCAGCTCTTC
TRBJ1-4	TRBV10-3	NA	NA	CAISVGDATNEKLFF	TGTGCCATCAGTGTAGGTGATGCAACTAATGAAAAACTGTTTTTT
TRBJ1-2	TRBV12-3/TRBV12-4	NA	TRBD1	CANSRDSNNYGYTF	TGTGCCAACAGTCGGGACAGCAATAACTATGGCTACACCTTC
TRBJ1-5	TRBV20-1	few	NA	CSARRPFDSNQPQHF	TGCAGTGCTAGACGACCTTTCGATAGCAATCAGCCCCAGCATTTT
TRBJ2-2	TRBV5-1	NA	NA	CASSLLVDTGELFF	TGCGCCAGCAGCTTATTAGTGGACACCGGGGAGCTGTTTTTT
TRBJ2-5	TRBV7-9	many	NA	CASSLALALHQETQYF	TGTGCCAGCAGCTTAGCGCTCGCTCTCCACCAAGAGACCCAGTACTTC
TRBJ1-4	TRBV2	few	NA	CASRQVREKLFF	TGTGCCAGCCGACAGGTGCGGGAAAAACTGTTTTTT
TRBJ2-1	TRBV4-1	NA	TRBD2	CASSDPGRGGNEQFF	TGCGCCAGCAGCGATCCCGGGAGGGGGGGAAATGAGCAGTTCTTC
TRBJ2-6	TRBV5-1	few	NA	CASSFAAPGSGANVLTF	TGCGCCAGCAGCTTCGCAGCACCCGGATCTGGGGCCAACGTCCTGACTTTC
TRBJ1-2	TRBV29-1	NA	NA	CSVEGVAYGYTF	TGCAGCGTTGAAGGGGTAGCCTATGGCTACACCTTC
TRBJ2-3	TRBV5-1	few	TRBD2	CASSPPVSGRDTQYF	TGCGCCAGCAGCCCGCCCGTTAGCGGGAGGGATACGCAGTATTTT